The 2 T cell receptor beta chains presented below share a single source sample, sequenced in a study of blood T cells in healthy people across ages. The use of a sample-barcoded 5' primer and a J-beta primer mix characterized a second PCR of roughly 7 to 12 cycles. TCRdb independently ran MiXCR on the 5' RACE reads; one entry per CDR3 protein. Found here are fewer than 1 million distinct CDR3 sequences, around two fifths of them singletons; the top ten hold roughly 19%. The sample consisted of blood. These receptors all stem from a man in his 60s in good health.

This rearrangement joins TRBV12-3 or TRBV12-4 to TRBJ2-7; 7 nucleotides line up with TRBD1. Losses at the gene ends were 5 bases for V and 1 base for J; bases not matched to a gene: 8. The CDR3 extends over 15 amino acids. The CDR3 loop reads CASSGTGTASYEQYF. CDR3 in DNA: TGTGCCAGCAGTGGAACCGGGACAGCTTCCTACGAGCAGTACTTC.

The table lists this clonotype with a few counts. V usage is TRBV5-1 and J usage is TRBJ1-5; D is uncertain. The germline V gene encodes CDR1 SGHRS and CDR2 YFSETQ. CDR3 length: 15 amino acids. Deletions cut 2 bases from V and 4 bases from J, with 13 bases between. In nucleotides, the CDR3 is TGCGCCAGCAGCTTAGAGACGGGAGGAAATCAGCCCCAGCATTTT. This sequence encodes CASSLETGGNQPQHF.